Included here is one TCR beta chain sequence, with context. Its target is unknown. This CDR3 is built from 15 residues. The V segment lost 2 bases and the J segment 4 bases; nucleotides outside the gene matches: 7. Germline loops: CDR1 SGHTA, CDR2 FQGTGA. The data are from a study of identical twins. The study, taken as a whole, reports: Insertions ran lower in abundant cord blood beta clonotypes, though not in memory repertoires. Modelling approaches yielded underestimates of out-of-frame TCR alpha sharing between monozygotic twins.

All donors were healthy Caucasians. TCRdb fed the 5' RACE reads into MiXCR, producing one record per CDR3 protein. The sample lists hundreds of thousands of distinct CDR3 sequences, 24% occurring once. Another study also made use of these data, one on T cells expressing NK-cell markers. From that study: Sorted CD3+CD56+NKG2C+, CD3+CD56+NKG2C- and CD3+CD56-NKG2C+ T-cell subsets were beta-chain profiled.

This rearrangement joins TRBV7-3 to TRBJ1-1; TRBD1 agrees at 7 bases. The clonotype originates from a woman aged 18-30 years in good health. What was sequenced was CD4+ T cells sorted from blood. The chain's CDR3 is CASSLDRAGGTEAFF. The CDR3, as DNA: TGTGCCAGCAGCTTAGACAGGGCGGGTGGCACTGAAGCTTTCTTT.